This T cell receptor (beta chain) was obtained from a study of PD-1 blockade in classical Hodgkin lymphoma. Findings and limits, study-wide: Before treatment, complete responders showed about the same diversity as newly diagnosed patients. The CD4+ diversity rise by C4D1 was clearest in complete responders.

All trial patients relapsed after autologous stem cell transplantation. Classification of best responses gave complete response, partial response or progressive disease. The data were produced by immunoSEQ multiplex PCR, yet TCRdb's version contains in-frame clones alone and is incomplete. The repertoire includes 95,000 or so clones, roughly 83% of them detected once, and roughly an eighth sits in the top ten. About this clone itself: Its cognate antigen is unknown.

The germline gives CDR1 SNHLY, CDR2 FYNNEI. CDR3 length: 15 residues. Trimming removed 8 bases from V and 0 bases from J, with 14 bases in between. Source: peripheral blood mononuclear cells (PBMCs), taken at baseline. The TCR originated in a human donor with classical Hodgkin lymphoma. The rearrangement links TRBV2 to TRBJ2-1; a possible D gene is TRBD1 (6 bases). The CDR3 DNA reads TGTGCCAGCGGGGGCGGACTTAGCTCCTACAATGAGCAGTTCTTC. This translates into CASGGGLSSYNEQFF. Supplemented by reference TRBV2 and TRBJ2-1, the full variable domain reads EPEVTQTPSHQVTQMGQEVILRCVPISNHLYFYWYRQILGQKVEFLVSFYNNEISEKSEIFDDQFSVERPDGSNFTLKIRSTKLEDSAMYFCASGGGLSSYNEQFFGPGTRLTVL.